The clone carrying this TCR beta chain was picked up a small number of times. An end of the junction does not agree with germline; a read error may underlie this. CDR3 length equals 16 residues. Per the germline V gene, CDR1 is SEHNR and CDR2 is FQNEAQ (reference sequence). The sample belongs to a study of T cells in Graves' hyperthyroidism and ophthalmopathy. The source material, RNA transcripts, was used to amplify TCR beta CDR3 regions. First-round RT-PCR with HTBI primers amplified the TCR CDR3 region. Each CDR3 protein gets one entry after TCRdb re-called the multiplex PCR reads with MiXCR. The sample shows some 800,000 distinct CDR3 sequences, roughly 40% of them seen only once. The study defined stable Graves' hyperthyroidism as no ophthalmopathy progression within 18 months. Criteria for exclusion of patients were uncontrolled infection, other autoimmune disease, pregnancy or lactation. Diagnoses were made from clinical symptoms, serum measures (thyroxine and TRAb), thyroid ultrasound and orbital computed tomography.

Sequenced material: blood. This clonotype was sampled from a man in his late teens or twenties with Graves' hyperthyroidism. This chain links TRBV7-9 with TRBJ2-5; 8 bases line up with TRBD2. CDR3 bases: TGTGCTAGCAGCCAAGAGCAACTAGCGGACCAAGAGACCCAGTACTTC. Encoded protein: CASSQEQLADQETQYF.